This T cell receptor beta chain was sequenced for a study of cytomegalovirus exposure and HLA in healthy donors. Overall study findings and caveats: Testing in vitro showed a few CMV-associated chains specific for CMV antigens. The classifier reportedly diagnosed cytomegalovirus status with high specificity and sensitivity.

CDR3 length equals 14 residues. The ends were cut back, 1 base at V and 1 base at J, with 8 bases in the middle. Looked up from germline, CDR1 is GTSNPN and CDR2 is SVGIG (reference sequence). Concerning this clone itself: Its antigen is not identified.

PCR primers comprised 60 Vbeta and 13 Jbeta primers. Assay: immunoSEQ multiplex PCR; the TCRdb copy retains only in-frame clones and omits some. Of about 97,000 clones listed, roughly 70% are singletons. This TCR came from a man in his fifties in good health and CMV-seronegative. The sample consisted of PBMCs. The rearrangement uses TRBV30 and TRBJ1-5; D is possibly TRBD1 (6 bases). CDR3 protein: CAWSAGVSNQPQHF. Written as DNA, the CDR3 is TGTGCCTGGAGTGCAGGGGTGAGCAATCAGCCCCAGCATTTT. Complete variable domain (other parts from reference TRBV30 and TRBJ1-5): SQTIHQWPATLVQPVGSPLSLECTVEGTSNPNLYWYRQAAGRGLQLLFYSVGIGQISSEVPQNLSASRPQDRQFILSSKKLLLSDSGFYLCAWSAGVSNQPQHFGDGTRLSIL.